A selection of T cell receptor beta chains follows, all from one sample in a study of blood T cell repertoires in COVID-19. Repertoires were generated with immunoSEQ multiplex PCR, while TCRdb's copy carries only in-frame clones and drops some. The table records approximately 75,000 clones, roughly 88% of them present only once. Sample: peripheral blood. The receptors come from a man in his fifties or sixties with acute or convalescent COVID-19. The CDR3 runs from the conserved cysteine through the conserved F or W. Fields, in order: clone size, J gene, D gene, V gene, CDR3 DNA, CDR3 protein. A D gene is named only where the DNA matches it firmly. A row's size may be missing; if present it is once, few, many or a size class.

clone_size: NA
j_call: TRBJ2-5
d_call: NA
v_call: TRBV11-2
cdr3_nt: TGTGCCAGCAGCTCCCTAGCGAAAAAAGAGACCCAGTACTTC
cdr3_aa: CASSSLAKKETQYF

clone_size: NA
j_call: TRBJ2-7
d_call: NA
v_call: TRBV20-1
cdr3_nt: TGCAGTGCTAGTAGTGCGTACGAGCAGTACTTC
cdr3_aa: CSASSAYEQYF

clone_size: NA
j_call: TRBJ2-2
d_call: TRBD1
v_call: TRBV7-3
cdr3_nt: TGTGCCAGCAGCTTAGGAGACAGGGGGCGATCCGGGGAGCTGTTTTTT
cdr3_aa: CASSLGDRGRSGELFF

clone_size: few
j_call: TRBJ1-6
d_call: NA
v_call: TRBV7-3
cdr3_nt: TGTGCCAGCAGCTTAATCTCCGTCGGGTCACCCCTCCACTTT
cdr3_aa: CASSLISVGSPLHF

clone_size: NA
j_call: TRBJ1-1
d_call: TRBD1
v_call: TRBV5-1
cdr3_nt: TGCGCCAGCAGCTCATCAGGGGGCACGGGTGGGAACACTGAAGCTTTCTTT
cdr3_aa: CASSSSGGTGGNTEAFF

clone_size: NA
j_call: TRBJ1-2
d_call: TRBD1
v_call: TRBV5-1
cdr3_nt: TGCGCCAGCAGCTTAAGAACAGGGGGTTATGGCTACACCTTC
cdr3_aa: CASSLRTGGYGYTF

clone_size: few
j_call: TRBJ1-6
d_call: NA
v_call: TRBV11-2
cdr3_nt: TGTGCCAGCAGCCCACAGGGACCGTATAATTCACCCCTCCACTTT
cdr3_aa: CASSPQGPYNSPLHF

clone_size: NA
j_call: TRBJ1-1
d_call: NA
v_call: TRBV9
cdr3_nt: TGTGCCAGCAGCGATCCAGGTGCTGAAGCTTTCTTT
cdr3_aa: CASSDPGAEAFF

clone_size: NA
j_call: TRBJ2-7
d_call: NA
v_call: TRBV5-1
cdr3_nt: TGCGCCAGCAGCAGCACTAGTTTAAAGTACTTC
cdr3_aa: CASSSTSLKYF

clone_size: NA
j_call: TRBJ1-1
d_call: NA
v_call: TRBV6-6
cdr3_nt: TGTGCCAGCTCTATGCTGCTGTCGGGAGCTTTCTTT
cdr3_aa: CASSMLLSGAFF

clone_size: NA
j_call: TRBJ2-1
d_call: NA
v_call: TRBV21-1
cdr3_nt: TGTGCCAGCAGCAAATTTAACCTACCAAGAGGACAGGGGGCCTACAATGAGCAGTTCTTC
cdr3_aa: CASSKFNLPRGQGAYNEQFF

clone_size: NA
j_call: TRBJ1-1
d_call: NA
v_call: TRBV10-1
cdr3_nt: TGCGCCAGCAGTGAGTCCGGGAGCACTGAAGCTTTCTTT
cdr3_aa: CASSESGSTEAFF

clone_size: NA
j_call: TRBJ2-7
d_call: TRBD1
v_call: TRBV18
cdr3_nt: TGTGCCAGCTCACCCCCGGACAGGGGGGCGTTCTACGAGCAGTACTTC
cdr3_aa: CASSPPDRGAFYEQYF

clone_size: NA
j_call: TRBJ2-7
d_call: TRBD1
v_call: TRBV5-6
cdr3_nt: TGTGCCAGCAGCTCGAGGACAGGGGCAAGGTACGAGCAGTACTTC
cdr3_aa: CASSSRTGARYEQYF

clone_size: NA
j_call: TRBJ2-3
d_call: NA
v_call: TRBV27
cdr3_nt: TGTGCCAGCAGTTCTCCCGGGATGAATGCAGATACGCAGTATTTT
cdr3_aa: CASSSPGMNADTQYF

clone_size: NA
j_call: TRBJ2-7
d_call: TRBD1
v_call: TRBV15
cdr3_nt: TGTGCCACCAGCAGAGATAAGCAGGGGGCCTTATACGAGCAGTACTTC
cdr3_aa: CATSRDKQGALYEQYF

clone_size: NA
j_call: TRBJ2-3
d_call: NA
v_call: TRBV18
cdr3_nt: TGTGCCAGCTCGCGACAGAGTAGCACAGATACGCAGTATTTT
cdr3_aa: CASSRQSSTDTQYF

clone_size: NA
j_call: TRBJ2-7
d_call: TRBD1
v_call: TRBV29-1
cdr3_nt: TGCAACGTTGAACGGGCAGGGGGCTCCCTCTACGAGCAGTACTTC
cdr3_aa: CNVERAGGSLYEQYF

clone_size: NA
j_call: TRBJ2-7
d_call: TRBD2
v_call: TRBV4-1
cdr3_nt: TGCGCCAGCAGCCAAGAGAAGGAACTAGCGGGGGCTGGCGAGCAGTACTTC
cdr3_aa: CASSQEKELAGAGEQYF

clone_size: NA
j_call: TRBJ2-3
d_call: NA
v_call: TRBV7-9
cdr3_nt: TGTGCCAGCAGCTTTATAACAGATACGCAGTATTTT
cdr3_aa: CASSFITDTQYF

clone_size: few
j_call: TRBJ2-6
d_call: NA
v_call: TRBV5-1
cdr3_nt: TGCGCCAGCAGCTTGGTAGGAGACGCCTCTGGGGCCAACGTCCTGACTTTC
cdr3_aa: CASSLVGDASGANVLTF

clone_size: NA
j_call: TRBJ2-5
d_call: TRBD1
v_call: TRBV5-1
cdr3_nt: TGCGCCAGCAGCTCAACCCCGACAGGGCAAGAGACCCAGTACTTC
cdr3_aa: CASSSTPTGQETQYF

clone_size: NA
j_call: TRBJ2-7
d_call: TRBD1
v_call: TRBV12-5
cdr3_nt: TGTGCTAGTGCCAGGGGGCGCGACGAGCAGTACTTC
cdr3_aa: CASARGRDEQYF

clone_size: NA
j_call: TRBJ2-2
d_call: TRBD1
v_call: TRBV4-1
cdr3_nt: TGCGCCAGCAGCCAAGAGGGACAGGGAAACACCGGGGAGCTGTTTTTT
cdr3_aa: CASSQEGQGNTGELFF

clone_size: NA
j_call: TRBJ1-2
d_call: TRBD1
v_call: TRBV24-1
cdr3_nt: TGTGCCACCAGTGAGGGGACAGGGTTCAACTATGGCTACACCTTC
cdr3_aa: CATSEGTGFNYGYTF

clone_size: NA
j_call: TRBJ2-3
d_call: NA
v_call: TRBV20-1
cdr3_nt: TGCAGTGCTAGAATCGCAGATACGCAGTATTTT
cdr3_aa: CSARIADTQYF

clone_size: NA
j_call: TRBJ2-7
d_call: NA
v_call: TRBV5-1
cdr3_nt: TGCGCCAGCAGGGCCGCCTACGAGCAGTACTTC
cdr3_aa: CASRAAYEQYF

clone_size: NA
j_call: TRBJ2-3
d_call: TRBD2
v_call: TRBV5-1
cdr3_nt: TGCGCCAGCAGCTCGGCTCCGGGACTAGCGGGGGGCACAGATACGCAGTATTTT
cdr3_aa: CASSSAPGLAGGTDTQYF

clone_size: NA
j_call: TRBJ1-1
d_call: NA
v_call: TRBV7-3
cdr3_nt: TGTGCCAGCAGCTTAGGACAGTTCACTGAAGCTTTCTTT
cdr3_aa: CASSLGQFTEAFF

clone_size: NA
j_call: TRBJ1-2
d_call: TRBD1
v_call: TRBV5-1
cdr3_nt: TGCGCCAGCAGCTTGTTGGACCAGGGGGGATACTATGGCTACACCTTC
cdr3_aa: CASSLLDQGGYYGYTF

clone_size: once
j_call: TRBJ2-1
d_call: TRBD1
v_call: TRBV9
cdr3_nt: TGTGCCAGCAGCGTAGGTAAGGGGACAGATCCCTACAATGAGCAGTTCTTC
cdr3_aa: CASSVGKGTDPYNEQFF

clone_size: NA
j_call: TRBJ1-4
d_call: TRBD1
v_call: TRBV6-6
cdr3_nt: TGTGCCAGCAGAGGACAGGGAAGTAATGAAAAACTGTTTTTT
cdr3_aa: CASRGQGSNEKLFF

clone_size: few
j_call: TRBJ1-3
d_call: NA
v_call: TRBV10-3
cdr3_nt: TGTGCCATCAGTGAGGGGACTCGCTCTGGAAACACCATATATTTT
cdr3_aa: CAISEGTRSGNTIYF

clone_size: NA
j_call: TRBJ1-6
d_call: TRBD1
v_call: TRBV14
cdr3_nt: TGTGCCAGCAGCCAAAAGGGACAGGAGGATTCACCCCTCCACTTT
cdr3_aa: CASSQKGQEDSPLHF

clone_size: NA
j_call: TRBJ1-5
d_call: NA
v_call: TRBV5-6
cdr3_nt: TGTGCCAGCAGCCGGAGGGCAGAAAGTAGCAATCAGCCCCAGCATTTT
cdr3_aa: CASSRRAESSNQPQHF

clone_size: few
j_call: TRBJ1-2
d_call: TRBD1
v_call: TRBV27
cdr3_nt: TGTGCCAGCAGTTTACTCGGGACAGGTTCCTATGGCTACACCTTC
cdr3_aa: CASSLLGTGSYGYTF

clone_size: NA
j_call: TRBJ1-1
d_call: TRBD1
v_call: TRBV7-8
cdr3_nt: TGTGCCAGCAGCGTACCAAATCCGGGACAGGGGGCTTTGGAAACTGAAGCTTTCTTT
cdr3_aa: CASSVPNPGQGALETEAFF

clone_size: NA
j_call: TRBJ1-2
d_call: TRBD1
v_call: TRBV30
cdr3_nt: TGTGCCTGGAGTGCTGGGACAGGGGCTAACTATGGCTACACCTTC
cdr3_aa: CAWSAGTGANYGYTF

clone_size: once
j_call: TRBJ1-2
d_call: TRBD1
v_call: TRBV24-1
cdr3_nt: TGTGCCACCAGTGATACGGGACAGCCGGGGAACTATGGCTACACCTTC
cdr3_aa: CATSDTGQPGNYGYTF

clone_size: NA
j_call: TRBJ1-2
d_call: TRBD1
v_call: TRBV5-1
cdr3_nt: TGCGCCAGCAGCACCGGGACAGGCCTCCCTAACTATGGCTACACCTTC
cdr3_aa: CASSTGTGLPNYGYTF

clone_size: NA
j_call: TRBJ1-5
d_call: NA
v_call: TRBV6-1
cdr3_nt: TGTGCCAGCAGTGAGACTGCAAGGGGGTGGATTCAGCCCCAGCATTTT
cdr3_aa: CASSETARGWIQPQHF

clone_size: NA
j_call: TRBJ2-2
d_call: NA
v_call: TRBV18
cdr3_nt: TGTGCCAGCTCACCCCCAAGCCGGGGGACGAACACCGGGGAGCTGTTTTTT
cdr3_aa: CASSPPSRGTNTGELFF

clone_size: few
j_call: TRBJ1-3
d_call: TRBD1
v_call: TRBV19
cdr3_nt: TGTGCCAGTAGTATTTCCAGGGGGTCTGGAAACACCATATATTTT
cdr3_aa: CASSISRGSGNTIYF

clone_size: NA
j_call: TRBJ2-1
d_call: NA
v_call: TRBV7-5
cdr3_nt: TGTGCCAGAAGCTCCAGACAGACCGCAGGCGGCAATGAGCAGTTCTTC
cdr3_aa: CARSSRQTAGGNEQFF

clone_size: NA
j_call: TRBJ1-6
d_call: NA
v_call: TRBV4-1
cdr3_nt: TGCGCCAGCAGCCAAGACGGCGGCGTTCGTTCACCCCTCCACTTT
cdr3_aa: CASSQDGGVRSPLHF

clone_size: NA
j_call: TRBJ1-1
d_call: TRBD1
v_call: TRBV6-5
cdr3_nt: TGTGCCAGCAGTACAGGGGGCCGCACTGAAGCTTTCTTT
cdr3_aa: CASSTGGRTEAFF

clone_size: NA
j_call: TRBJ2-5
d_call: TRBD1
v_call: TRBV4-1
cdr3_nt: TGCGCCAGCAGTCGTCAGACAGGGGCCGAGACCCAGTACTTC
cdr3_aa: CASSRQTGAETQYF

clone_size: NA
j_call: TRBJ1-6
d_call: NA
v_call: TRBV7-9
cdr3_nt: TGTGCCAGCAGCCGCACAGGAGCGAGCTCCTATAATTCACCCCTCCACTTT
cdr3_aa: CASSRTGASSYNSPLHF

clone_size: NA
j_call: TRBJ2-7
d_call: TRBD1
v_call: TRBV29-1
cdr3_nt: TGCAGCGTTGCCGGGACAGGGGCGGCCGAGCAGTACTTC
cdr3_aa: CSVAGTGAAEQYF

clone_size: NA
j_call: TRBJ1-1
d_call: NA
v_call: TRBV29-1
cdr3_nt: TGCAGCGTTGACACCGGGGTCTTTAGGGAAGCTTTCTTT
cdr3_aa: CSVDTGVFREAFF

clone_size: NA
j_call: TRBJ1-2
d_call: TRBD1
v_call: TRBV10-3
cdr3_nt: TGTGCCATCAGTGAGGGACAGGGGAAGTATGGCTACACCTTC
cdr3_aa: CAISEGQGKYGYTF

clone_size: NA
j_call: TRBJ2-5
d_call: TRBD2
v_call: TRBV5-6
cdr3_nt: TGTGCCAGCAGCCCGGGAAGCGGGGGGGCTTGGGAGACCCAGTACTTC
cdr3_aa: CASSPGSGGAWETQYF

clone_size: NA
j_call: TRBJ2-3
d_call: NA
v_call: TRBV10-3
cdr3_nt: TGTGCCATCAGTAACGACAGGCGGGATACGCAGTATTTT
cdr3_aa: CAISNDRRDTQYF

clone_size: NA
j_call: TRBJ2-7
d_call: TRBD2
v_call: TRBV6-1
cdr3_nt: TGTGCCAGCAGTGAATGGGCCGCGGGGGGGCCTGACTACGAGCAGTACTTC
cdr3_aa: CASSEWAAGGPDYEQYF

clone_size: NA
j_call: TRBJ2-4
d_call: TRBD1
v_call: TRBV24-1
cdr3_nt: TGTGCCACCAGTGATGACAGGGAAATTCAGTACTTC
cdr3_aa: CATSDDREIQYF